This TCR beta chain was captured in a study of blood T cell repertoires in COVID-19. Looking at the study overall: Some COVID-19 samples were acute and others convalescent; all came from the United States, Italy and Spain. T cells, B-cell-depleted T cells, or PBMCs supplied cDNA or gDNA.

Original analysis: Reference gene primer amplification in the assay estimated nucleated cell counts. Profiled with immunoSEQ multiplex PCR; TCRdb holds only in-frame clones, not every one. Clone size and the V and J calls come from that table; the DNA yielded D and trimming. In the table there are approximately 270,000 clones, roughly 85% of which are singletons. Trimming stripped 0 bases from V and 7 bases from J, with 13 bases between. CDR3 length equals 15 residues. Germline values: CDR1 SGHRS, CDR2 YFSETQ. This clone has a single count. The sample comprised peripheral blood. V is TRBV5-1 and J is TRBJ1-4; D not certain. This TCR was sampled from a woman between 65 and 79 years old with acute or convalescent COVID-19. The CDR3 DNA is TGCGCCAGCAGCTTGGAGGCAGGTGGGCTTGAAAAACTGTTTTTT. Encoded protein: CASSLEAGGLEKLFF.